Shown below are 23 T cell receptor beta chains from a single sample sequenced in a study of blood T cell repertoires in COVID-19. Using immunoSEQ multiplex PCR, the repertoire was profiled, and TCRdb retains in-frame clones only, with some absent. The sample records under 400,000 clones, about 89% being singletons. The sequencing sample was made of peripheral blood. Receptor source: a woman in her 30s with COVID-19, enrolled during active disease.

The chain links TRBV28 to TRBJ2-1, with 9 positions matching TRBD2. The trim removed 5 bases at V and 8 bases at J, leaving 7 bases unmatched. The CDR3 has 14 residues. CDR1 is MDHEN and CDR2 is SYDVKM in the germline V gene. This CDR3 reads CASSLAGWVHEQFF. CDR3 nucleotides: TGTGCCAGCAGTCTAGCGGGATGGGTTCATGAGCAGTTCTTC.

J is TRBJ1-5 and V is TRBV7-6, with D possibly being TRBD1 (5 bases). Germline V gives CDR1 SGHVS, CDR2 FNYEAQ. The CDR3 runs to 15 residues. V was shortened by 1 base and J by 4 bases, with 11 bases between the two germline ends. CDR3 sequence (DNA): TGTGCCAGCAGCTTAGAACCAGGGATGAATCAGCCCCAGCATTTT. Its translation is CASSLEPGMNQPQHF.

V is TRBV15 and J is TRBJ2-7; perhaps TRBD2 as D (5 bases). This CDR3 region has 16 residues. Germline CDR1 is LNHNV and CDR2 is YYDKDF (reference sequence). Trimming took 0 bases from V and 0 from J, leaving 12 bases between them. CDR3 sequence (DNA): TGTGCCACCAGCAGAGATAGGCGGGTATACTCCTACGAGCAGTACTTC. It yields the protein CATSRDRRVYSYEQYF.

CDR3 protein: CASSLGAMNTEAFF. The CDR3 coding sequence is TGTGCCAGCAGTCTGGGGGCGATGAACACTGAAGCTTTCTTT. The rearrangement joins TRBV27 to TRBJ1-1; tentatively, D is TRBD1 (6 bases). Trimming took off 5 bases at V and 0 bases at J, with 10 bases between the two ends. The germline gives CDR1 MNHEY, CDR2 SMNVEV (reference sequence). The CDR3 totals 14 residues.

V is TRBV19 and J is TRBJ2-1; 11 bases agree with TRBD2. The CDR3 has 17 residues. Germline lookup yields CDR1 LNHDA and CDR2 SQIVND (reference sequence). The V segment lost 6 bases and the J segment 9 bases; nucleotides outside the gene matches: 16. DNA for the CDR3: TGTGCCAGTAGCCCCACCCGACTAGCGGGGCTCGAGGCTGAGCAGTTCTTC. The encoded protein is CASSPTRLAGLEAEQFF.

This sequence joins TRBV6-6 and TRBJ2-7; possible D gene TRBD1, 6 bases. V lost 9 bases to trimming and J lost 2 bases, with 11 bases between them. Per germline, CDR1 MNHNY and CDR2 SVGAGI (reference sequence). The CDR3 covers 12 residues. The CDR3 is CASHRDPYEQYF. In nucleotides, the CDR3 is TGTGCCAGTCACAGGGATCCCTACGAGCAGTACTTC.

The chain uses TRBV4-3 and TRBJ2-7; 7 nucleotides align to TRBD1. There are 13 residues in the CDR3. Germline CDR1 and CDR2: LGHNA and YSLEER. The V and J ends lost 0 bases and 9 bases, in that order; junction bases with no gene match: 5. CDR3 loop: CASSQDRGLLQYF. The DNA for the CDR3 is TGCGCCAGCAGCCAAGATAGGGGGCTTCTGCAGTACTTC.

The chain uses TRBV5-4 and TRBJ2-1; TRBD1 matches 12 bases. With 5 bases clipped from V and 8 bases from J, the junction kept 5 bases outside the gene matches. The germline V gene has CDR1 SGHNT and CDR2 YYREEE (reference sequence). There are 14 residues in the CDR3. DNA of the CDR3: TGTGCCAGCAGACGGGACAGGGGGCGCGATGAGCAGTTCTTC. Translation: CASRRDRGRDEQFF.

The gene calls are TRBV12-3 or TRBV12-4 and TRBJ2-5; D unresolved. The germline V and J ends were trimmed by 3 bases and 3 bases, with 5 bases remaining between them. The CDR3 runs 12 residues. CDR3 coding DNA: TGTGCCAGCAGTTTTATAAAAGAGACCCAGTACTTC. Protein product: CASSFIKETQYF.

The V gene is TRBV4-1, the J gene TRBJ1-5, with 8 bases matching TRBD1. Germline CDR1 and CDR2: MGHRA and YSYEKL. The V gene end was trimmed by 4 bases and the J gene end by 3 bases; junction bases not matched to a gene: 8. This CDR3 is built from 16 residues. DNA of the CDR3: TGCGCCAGCAGCCCCGAGACAGGGGCGATCAATCAGCCCCAGCATTTT. Encoded protein: CASSPETGAINQPQHF.

The V call is TRBV7-2, the J call TRBJ2-3; D uncertain. The CDR3 is 16 residues long. The germline gives CDR1 SGHTA, CDR2 FQGNSA. V lost 5 bases and J lost 0, with 15 bases in between. DNA for the CDR3: TGTGCCAGCAGCCCGGCGCGGAGCGCTAGCACAGATACGCAGTATTTT. Its translation: CASSPARSASTDTQYF.

This rearrangement joins TRBV21-1 to TRBJ1-2; the DNA was not used to check the table's D call, TRBD1. TRBV21-1 constitutes a pseudogene. The CDR3 spans 17 residues. CDR3 protein: CASSIYRGREINYGYTF. The CDR3, as DNA: TGTGCCAGCAGCATTTACAGGGGGCGCGAAATAAACTATGGCTACACCTTC.

This clone was counted a single time. The junction differs from germline at one of its ends, possibly a read error. The genes are TRBV12-3 or TRBV12-4 and TRBJ2-1; 8 nucleotides line up with TRBD2. This CDR3 has 11 amino acids. The CDR3 DNA follows: TGTGCCAGCAGACGGACTAGCCTAAGGGTCTTC. It is translated as CASRRTSLRVF.

This sequence joins TRBV30 and TRBJ2-3, with TRBD2 matching over 9 bases. CDR3 size: 15 residues. The germline CDR1 and CDR2 sequences are GTSNPN and SVGIG (reference sequence). Trimming removed 1 base from V and 3 bases from J; junction bases left unmatched: 5. DNA for the CDR3: TGTGCCTGGAGTGGGGGACTAGCAAGGACAGATACGCAGTATTTT. Its protein is CAWSGGLARTDTQYF.

This clone was seen only once. This sequence joins TRBV5-1 and TRBJ2-7, with TRBD1 matching over 8 bases. After removal of 4 bases from V and 7 bases from J, the junction contained 13 bases not matched to a gene. This CDR3 spans 15 amino acids. Germline V gene data show CDR1 as SGHRS and CDR2 as YFSETQ. CDR3 region: CASSILPDRALEQYF. In nucleotides, the CDR3 is TGCGCCAGCAGCATTTTACCGGACAGGGCCCTAGAGCAGTACTTC.

The chain is built from TRBV28 and TRBJ1-1; 9 bases fit TRBD1. V trimming: 5 bases; J trimming: 1 base; junction bases outside the gene matches: 5. The CDR3 has 15 amino acids. Germline V gene data show CDR1 as MDHEN and CDR2 as SYDVKM. CDR3 in amino acids: CASSPGTGPNTEAFF. The DNA for the CDR3 is TGTGCCAGCAGTCCCGGGACAGGGCCGAACACTGAAGCTTTCTTT.

The rearrangement links TRBV18 to TRBJ2-7; no reliable D call. This CDR3 is built from 13 residues. V was cut by 5 bases and J by 1 base, with 9 bases left in between. The germline V gene has CDR1 KGHSH and CDR2 LQKENI. The CDR3 sequence: CASSYRPSYEQYF. The CDR3 coding sequence is TGTGCCAGCTCATACAGACCATCCTACGAGCAGTACTTC.

The rearrangement joins TRBV18 to TRBJ1-6; 9 bases map to TRBD1. V dropped 2 bases and J dropped 0; count of bases not matched to a gene: 5. Germline V gene data show CDR1 as KGHSH and CDR2 as LQKENI. This CDR3 has 18 residues. The CDR3 is CASSPWGQGSSYNSPLHF. As DNA, the CDR3 is TGTGCCAGCTCACCATGGGGACAGGGAAGCTCCTATAATTCACCCCTCCACTTT.

The V gene is TRBV30, the J gene TRBJ2-1; tentative D call: TRBD2 (6 bases). V was cut by 1 base and J by 5 bases, with 12 bases left in between. Germline values: CDR1 GTSNPN, CDR2 SVGIG (reference sequence). The CDR3 spans 14 residues. The CDR3 DNA follows: TGTGCCTGGAGTGGGGACTTTGCTAACAATGAGCAGTTCTTC. This encodes CAWSGDFANNEQFF.

This clone was counted a single time. V and J are TRBV6-5 and TRBJ2-7; 9 bases align to TRBD2. Per the germline V gene, CDR1 is MNHEY and CDR2 is SVGAGI. This CDR3 comprises 14 residues. V was clipped by 5 bases and J by 9 bases; unmatched bases: 11. The CDR3 DNA reads as TGTGCCAGCAGTCCCGGGACTAGCTCTTCCGGGCAGTACTTC. Protein: CASSPGTSSSGQYF.

This clone was observed a few times. The same CDR3 is also encoded by other DNA sequences in this sample. The V and J genes are TRBV5-1 and TRBJ1-1, with D possibly being TRBD1 (5 bases). The germline CDR1 and CDR2 sequences are SGHRS and YFSETQ. CDR3 size: 14 residues. Trimming stripped 1 base from V and 5 bases from J, with 12 bases between. CDR3: CASSLRQGGTEAFF. The CDR3 DNA reads TGCGCCAGCAGCTTGAGGCAGGGAGGGACTGAAGCTTTCTTT.

The rearrangement joins TRBV19 to TRBJ1-6; D is uncertain. This CDR3 is 12 amino acids long. Germline-derived CDR1 and CDR2 are LNHDA and SQIVND (reference sequence). V dropped 11 bases and J dropped 5 bases, with 10 bases sitting between them. CDR3 DNA sequence: TGTGCCCTAATTTCCCATAATTCACCCCTCCACTTT. This translates into CALISHNSPLHF.

About this clone: Different DNA sequences within this sample yield the same CDR3. The chain combines TRBV19 with TRBJ2-1; TRBD2 agrees at 9 bases. After removal of 7 bases from V and 3 bases from J, the junction contained 4 bases not matched to a gene. CDR3 length: 14 residues. CDR1 is LNHDA and CDR2 is SQIVND in the germline V gene (reference sequence). CDR3 bases: TGTGCCAGTACAGCGGGAGGTGACTACAATGAGCAGTTCTTC. It yields the protein CASTAGGDYNEQFF.